The 5 T cell receptor beta chains in this list originate from one sample, sequenced in a study of blood T cells in healthy people across ages. Combining a sample-barcoded 5' primer with a J-beta primer mix, a second PCR ran for roughly 7 to 12 cycles. TCRdb analysed the 5' RACE reads with MiXCR anew, one entry per CDR3 protein. The profile shows about 1,500,000 distinct CDR3 sequences, about 43% of them singletons. Material: blood. These receptors were taken from a woman under 30 in good health.

There are many counts of this clonotype. The chain is built from TRBV7-2 and TRBJ2-1, with 8 nucleotides matching TRBD1. Losses at the gene ends were 0 bases for V and 1 base for J; bases not matched to a gene: 2. From germline, CDR1 is SGHTA and CDR2 FQGNSA. This CDR3 is 16 amino acids long. CDR3 amino acids: CASSLARTGSYNEQFF. The CDR3 region has the DNA TGTGCCAGCAGCTTAGCGCGGACAGGGTCCTACAATGAGCAGTTCTTC.

The rearrangement uses TRBV7-9 and TRBJ2-2; D gene ambiguous. Germline loops: CDR1 SEHNR, CDR2 FQNEAQ (reference sequence). The germline V and J ends were trimmed by 8 bases and 1 base, with 8 bases remaining between them. This CDR3 comprises 13 residues. CDR3 coding DNA: TGTGCCAGCTTGGAGCGGAACACCGGGGAGCTGTTTTTT. This gives the protein CASLERNTGELFF.

This clonotype was observed at least ten times. V gene TRBV29-1 combines with J gene TRBJ1-5, with 8 bases that match TRBD1. The junction had 7 bases not matched to a gene; V was cut back by 6 bases and J by 6 bases. The CDR3 runs 13 residues. Germline V gene data show CDR1 as SQVTM and CDR2 as ANQGSEA. CDR3 coding DNA: TGCAGCGTGGTCAGGGGGCTTGGTCAGCCCCAGCATTTT. It codes for CSVVRGLGQPQHF. The complete variable domain, with remaining parts taken from reference TRBV29-1 and TRBJ1-5, reads SAVISQKPSRDICQRGTSLTIQCQVDSQVTMMFWYRQQPGQSLTLIATANQGSEATYESGFVIDKFPISRPNLTFSTLTVSNMSPEDSSIYLCSVVRGLGQPQHFGDGTRLSIL.

The chain recombines TRBV10-3 with TRBJ1-5; D is unclear. V lost 3 bases and J lost 0, with 18 bases in between. The CDR3 runs to 18 residues. The germline V gene encodes CDR1 ENHRY and CDR2 SYGVKD. This chain's CDR3 is CAISDPVGLLDSNQPQHF. The CDR3 region has the DNA TGTGCCATCAGTGACCCGGTAGGGCTCTTAGATAGCAATCAGCCCCAGCATTTT.

The table lists this clonotype with a few counts. A much larger clone lies a single base off, so this may be a read error. The gene calls are TRBV9 and TRBJ2-3; no reliable D call. V shed 0 bases and J shed 2 bases, with 4 bases lying between them. The CDR3 is 13 residues long. Per germline, CDR1 SGDLS and CDR2 YYNGEE. The CDR3: CASSVANTDTQYF. As DNA, the CDR3 is TGTGCCAGCAGCGTAGCTAACACAGATACGCAGTATTTT.